This T cell receptor beta chain was sequenced in a study of shared clonotypes between healthy human individuals. Points from the study as a whole: Generally, naive subsets (rather than memory subsets) showed larger estimated richness.

The germline V and J ends were trimmed by 3 bases and 5 bases, with 5 bases remaining between them. CDR3 size: 12 residues. CDR1 KGHSH and CDR2 LQKENI come from the germline V gene. Across several immunoSEQ plates, the genomic DNA of each subset was split evenly. Clones were sequenced by immunoSEQ multiplex PCR, and TCRdb holds only the in-frame ones, with some missing. The table has over 2 million clones, roughly 94% seen once. Note on this clone: Antigen unknown.

The sequence was collected from a man younger than 35 in good health. Sequencing was performed on naive CD4+ T cells sorted from blood. The subset: CD45RA+ positively selected. V usage is TRBV18 and J usage is TRBJ2-1; D remains unclear. Here the CDR3 reads CASSPRNNEQFF. The CDR3 DNA reads as TGTGCCAGCTCACCTCGGAACAATGAGCAGTTCTTC. Drawing the rest from reference TRBV18 and TRBJ2-1, the complete variable domain is NAGVMQNPRHLVRRRGQEARLRCSPMKGHSHVYWYRQLPEEGLKFMVYLQKENIIDESGMPKERFSAEFPKEGPSILRIQQVVRGDSAAYFCASSPRNNEQFFGPGTRLTVL.